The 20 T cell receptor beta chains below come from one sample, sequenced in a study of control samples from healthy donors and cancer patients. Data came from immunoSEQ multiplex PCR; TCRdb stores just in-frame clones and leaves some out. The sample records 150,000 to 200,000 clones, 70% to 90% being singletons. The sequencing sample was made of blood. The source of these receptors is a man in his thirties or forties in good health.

The DNA for the CDR3 is TGTGCCAGCTCACCCCTACAAGAGGGGAGCACTGAAGCTTTCTTT. Translated: CASSPLQEGSTEAFF. The gene calls are TRBV18 and TRBJ1-1; D is possibly TRBD1 (5 bases). The V and J ends lost 3 bases and 4 bases respectively, with 15 bases between them. This CDR3 comprises 15 residues. Per the germline V gene, CDR1 is KGHSH and CDR2 is LQKENI. Full variable domain (missing parts from reference TRBV18 and TRBJ1-1): NAGVMQNPRHLVRRRGQEARLRCSPMKGHSHVYWYRQLPEEGLKFMVYLQKENIIDESGMPKERFSAEFPKEGPSILRIQQVVRGDSAAYFCASSPLQEGSTEAFFGQGTRLTVV.

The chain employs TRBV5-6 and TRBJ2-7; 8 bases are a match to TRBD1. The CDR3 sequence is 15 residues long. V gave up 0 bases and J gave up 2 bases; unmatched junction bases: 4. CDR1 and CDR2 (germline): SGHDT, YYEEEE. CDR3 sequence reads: CASSLGTGFTYEQYF. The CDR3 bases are TGTGCCAGCAGCTTGGGGACAGGGTTCACCTACGAGCAGTACTTC.

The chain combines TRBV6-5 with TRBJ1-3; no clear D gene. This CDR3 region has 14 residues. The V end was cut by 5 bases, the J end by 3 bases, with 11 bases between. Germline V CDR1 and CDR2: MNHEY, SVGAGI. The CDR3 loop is CASSLRSNGNTIYF. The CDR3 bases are TGTGCCAGCAGTCTTAGATCTAATGGAAACACCATATATTTT.

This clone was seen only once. CDR3 protein: CASSDHMTATNEKLFF. CDR3 nucleotide sequence: TGTGCCAGCAGTGATCATATGACCGCAACTAATGAAAAACTGTTTTTT. The chain employs TRBV6-1 and TRBJ1-4; D remains unclear. Germline loops: CDR1 MNHNS, CDR2 SASEGT. V lost 3 bases and J lost 0, with 11 bases in between. This CDR3 region has 16 residues.

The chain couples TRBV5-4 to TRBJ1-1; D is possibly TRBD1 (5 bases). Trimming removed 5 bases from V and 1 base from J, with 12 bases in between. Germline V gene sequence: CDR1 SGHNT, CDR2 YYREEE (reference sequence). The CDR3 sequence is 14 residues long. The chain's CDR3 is CASRHGTGNTEAFF. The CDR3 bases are TGTGCCAGCAGACATGGGACGGGGAACACTGAAGCTTTCTTT.

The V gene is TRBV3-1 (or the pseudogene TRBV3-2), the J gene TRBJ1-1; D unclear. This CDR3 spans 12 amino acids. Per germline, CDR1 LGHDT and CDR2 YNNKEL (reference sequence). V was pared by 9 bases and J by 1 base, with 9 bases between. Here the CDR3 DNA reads TGTGCCAGTTCGAGAGCGAACACTGAAGCTTTCTTT. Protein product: CASSRANTEAFF.

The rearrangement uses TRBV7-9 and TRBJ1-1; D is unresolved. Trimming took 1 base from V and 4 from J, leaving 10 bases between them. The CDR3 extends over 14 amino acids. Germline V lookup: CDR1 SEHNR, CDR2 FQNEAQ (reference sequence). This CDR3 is CASSLESQSTEAFF. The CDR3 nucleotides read TGTGCCAGCAGCTTAGAATCACAGAGCACTGAAGCTTTCTTT.

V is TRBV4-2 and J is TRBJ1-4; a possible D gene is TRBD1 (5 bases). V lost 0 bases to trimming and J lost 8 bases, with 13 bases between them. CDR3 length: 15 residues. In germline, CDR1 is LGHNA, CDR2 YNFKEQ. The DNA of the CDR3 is TGTGCCAGCAGCCAAGAAGGTCGCAGGGCGGAAAAACTGTTTTTT. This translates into CASSQEGRRAEKLFF.

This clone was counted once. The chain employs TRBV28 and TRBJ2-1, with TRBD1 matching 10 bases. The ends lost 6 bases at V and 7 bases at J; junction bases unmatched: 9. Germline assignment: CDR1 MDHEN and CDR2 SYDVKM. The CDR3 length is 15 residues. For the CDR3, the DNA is TGTGCCAGCAGCCCCACCGGGACAGGGGAGAATGAGCAGTTCTTC. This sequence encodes CASSPTGTGENEQFF.

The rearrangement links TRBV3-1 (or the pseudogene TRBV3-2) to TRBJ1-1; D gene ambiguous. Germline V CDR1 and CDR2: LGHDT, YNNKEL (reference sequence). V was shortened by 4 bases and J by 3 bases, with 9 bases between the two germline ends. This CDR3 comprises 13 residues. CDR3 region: CASSLIGYTEAFF. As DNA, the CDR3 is TGTGCCAGCAGCCTAATAGGGTACACTGAAGCTTTCTTT.

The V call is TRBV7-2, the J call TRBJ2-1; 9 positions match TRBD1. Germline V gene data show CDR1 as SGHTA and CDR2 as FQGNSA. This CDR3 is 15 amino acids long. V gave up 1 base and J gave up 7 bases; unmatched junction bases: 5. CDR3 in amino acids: CASSLEDRGLNEQFF. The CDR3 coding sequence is TGTGCCAGCAGCTTAGAGGACAGGGGTCTAAATGAGCAGTTCTTC.

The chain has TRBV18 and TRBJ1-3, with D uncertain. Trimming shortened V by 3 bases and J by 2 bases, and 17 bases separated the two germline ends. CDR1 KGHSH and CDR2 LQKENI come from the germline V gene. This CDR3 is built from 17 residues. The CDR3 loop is CASSPPSPTIPGNTIYF. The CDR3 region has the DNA TGTGCCAGCTCACCTCCCTCACCGACCATCCCTGGAAACACCATATATTTT.

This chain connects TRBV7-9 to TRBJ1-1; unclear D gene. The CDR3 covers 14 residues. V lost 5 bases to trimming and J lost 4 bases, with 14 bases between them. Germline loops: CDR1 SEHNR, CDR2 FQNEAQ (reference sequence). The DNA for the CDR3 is TGTGCCAGCAGCCCCAAGGGATTGAGCACTGAAGCTTTCTTT. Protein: CASSPKGLSTEAFF.

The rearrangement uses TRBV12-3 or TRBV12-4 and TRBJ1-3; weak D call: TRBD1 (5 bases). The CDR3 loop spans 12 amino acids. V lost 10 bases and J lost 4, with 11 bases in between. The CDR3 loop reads CATQSGGNTIYF. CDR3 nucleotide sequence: TGTGCCACCCAATCAGGGGGAAACACCATATATTTT.

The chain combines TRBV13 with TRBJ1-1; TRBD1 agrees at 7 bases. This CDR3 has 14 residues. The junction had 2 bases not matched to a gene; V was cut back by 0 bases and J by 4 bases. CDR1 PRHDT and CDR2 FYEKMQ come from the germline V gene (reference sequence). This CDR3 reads CASSLGQGITEAFF. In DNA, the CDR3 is TGTGCCAGCAGCTTAGGACAGGGGATCACTGAAGCTTTCTTT.

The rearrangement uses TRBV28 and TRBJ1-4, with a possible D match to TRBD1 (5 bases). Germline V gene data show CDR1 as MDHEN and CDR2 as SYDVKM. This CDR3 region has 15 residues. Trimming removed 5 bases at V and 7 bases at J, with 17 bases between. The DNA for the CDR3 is TGTGCCAGCAGTCCTGAAGGGGTGGGGTTTGAAAAACTGTTTTTT. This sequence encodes CASSPEGVGFEKLFF.

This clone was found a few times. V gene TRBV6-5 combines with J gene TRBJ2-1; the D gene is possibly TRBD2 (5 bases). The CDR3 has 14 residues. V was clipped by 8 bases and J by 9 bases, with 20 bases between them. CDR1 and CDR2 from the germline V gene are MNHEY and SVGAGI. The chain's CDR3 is CASCQGPEVGEQFF. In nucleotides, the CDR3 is TGTGCCAGCTGCCAAGGGCCGGAGGTGGGTGAGCAGTTCTTC.

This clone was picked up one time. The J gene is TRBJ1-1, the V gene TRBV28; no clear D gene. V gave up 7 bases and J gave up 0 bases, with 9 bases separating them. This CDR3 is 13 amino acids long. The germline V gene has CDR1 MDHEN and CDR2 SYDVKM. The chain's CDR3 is CASTPSVNTEAFF. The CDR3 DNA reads TGTGCCAGCACCCCCTCCGTGAACACTGAAGCTTTCTTT.

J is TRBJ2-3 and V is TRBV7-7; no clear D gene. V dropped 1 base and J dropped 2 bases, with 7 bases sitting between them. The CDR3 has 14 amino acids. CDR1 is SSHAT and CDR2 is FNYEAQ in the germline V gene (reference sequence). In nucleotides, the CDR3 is TGTGCCAGCAGCTTAGAAGGGAACACAGATACGCAGTATTTT. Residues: CASSLEGNTDTQYF.

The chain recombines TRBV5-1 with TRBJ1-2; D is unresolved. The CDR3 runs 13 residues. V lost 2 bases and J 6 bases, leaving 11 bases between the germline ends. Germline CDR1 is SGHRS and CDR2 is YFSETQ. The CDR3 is CASSFDSRNGYTF. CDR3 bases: TGCGCCAGCAGCTTTGACTCCCGGAATGGCTACACCTTC.